Included here is one T cell receptor (beta chain) sequence, with context. Its target is unknown. V lost 2 bases, J lost 4 bases, and 11 bases lay in between. This CDR3 comprises 14 residues. CDR1 and CDR2 from the germline V gene are MNHNY and SVGAGI (reference sequence). The data stem from a study of T cells in localized non-small cell lung cancer. Study observations and caveats: Higher T cell density in the blood was associated with longer overall survival, whereas higher adjacent-lung clonality associated with shorter survival.

Assay: immunoSEQ multiplex PCR; the TCRdb copy retains only in-frame clones and omits some. The table lists some 30,000 clones, about 89% of them singletons. The clonotype was recovered from an older female donor with stage I lung adenocarcinoma. The input for sequencing was peripheral blood, taken before any cancer treatment. The gene calls are TRBV6-6 and TRBJ1-2, with TRBD1 as a possible D gene (6 bases). The CDR3: CASSYRTGAYGYTF. For the CDR3, the DNA is TGTGCCAGCAGTTACCGGACGGGGGCCTATGGCTACACCTTC.